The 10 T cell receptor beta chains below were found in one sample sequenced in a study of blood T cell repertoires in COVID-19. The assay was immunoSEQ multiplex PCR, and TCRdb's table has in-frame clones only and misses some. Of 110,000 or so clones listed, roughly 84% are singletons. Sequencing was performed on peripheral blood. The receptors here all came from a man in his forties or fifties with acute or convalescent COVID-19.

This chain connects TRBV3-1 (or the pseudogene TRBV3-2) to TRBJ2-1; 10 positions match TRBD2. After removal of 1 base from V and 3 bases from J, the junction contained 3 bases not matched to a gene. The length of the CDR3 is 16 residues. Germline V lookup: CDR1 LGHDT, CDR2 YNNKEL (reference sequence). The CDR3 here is CASSQGVAGGYNEQFF. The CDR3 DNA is TGTGCCAGCAGCCAAGGGGTAGCGGGGGGCTACAATGAGCAGTTCTTC.

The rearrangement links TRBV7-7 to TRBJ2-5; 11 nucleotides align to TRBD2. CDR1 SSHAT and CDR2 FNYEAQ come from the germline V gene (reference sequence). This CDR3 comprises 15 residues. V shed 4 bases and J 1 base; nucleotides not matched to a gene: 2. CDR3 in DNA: TGTGCCAGCAGCTCGCTAGCGGGGGGCCAAGAGACCCAGTACTTC. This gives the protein CASSSLAGGQETQYF.

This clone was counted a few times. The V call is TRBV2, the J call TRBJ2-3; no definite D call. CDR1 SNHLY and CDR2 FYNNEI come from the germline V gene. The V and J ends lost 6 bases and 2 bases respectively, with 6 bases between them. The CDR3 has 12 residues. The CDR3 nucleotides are TGTGCCAGCAGCCCAGACACAGATACGCAGTATTTT. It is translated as CASSPDTDTQYF.

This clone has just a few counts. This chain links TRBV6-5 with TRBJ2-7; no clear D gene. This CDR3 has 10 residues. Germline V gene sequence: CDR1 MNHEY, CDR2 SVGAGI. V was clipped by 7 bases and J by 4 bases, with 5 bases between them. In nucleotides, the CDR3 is TGTGCCAGCATGGAGTACGAGCAGTACTTC. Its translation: CASMEYEQYF.

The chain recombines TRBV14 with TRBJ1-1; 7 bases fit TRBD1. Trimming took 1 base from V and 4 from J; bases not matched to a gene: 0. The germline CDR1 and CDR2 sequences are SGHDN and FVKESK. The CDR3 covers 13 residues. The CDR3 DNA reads TGTGCCAGCAGCCAAGGACAGGGCACTGAAGCTTTCTTT. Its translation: CASSQGQGTEAFF.

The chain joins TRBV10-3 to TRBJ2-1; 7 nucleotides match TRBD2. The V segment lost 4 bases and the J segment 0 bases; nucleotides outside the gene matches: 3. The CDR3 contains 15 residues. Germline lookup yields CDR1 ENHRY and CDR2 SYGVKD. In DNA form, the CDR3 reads TGTGCCATCAGTGGAGCTAGCGGCTCCTACAATGAGCAGTTCTTC. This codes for CAISGASGSYNEQFF.

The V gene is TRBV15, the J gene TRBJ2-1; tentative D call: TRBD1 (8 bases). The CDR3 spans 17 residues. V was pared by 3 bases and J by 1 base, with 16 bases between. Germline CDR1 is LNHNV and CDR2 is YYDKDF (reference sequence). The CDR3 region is CATSSTTGGESYNEQFF. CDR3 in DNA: TGTGCCACCAGCAGTACTACAGGGGGGGAATCCTACAATGAGCAGTTCTTC.

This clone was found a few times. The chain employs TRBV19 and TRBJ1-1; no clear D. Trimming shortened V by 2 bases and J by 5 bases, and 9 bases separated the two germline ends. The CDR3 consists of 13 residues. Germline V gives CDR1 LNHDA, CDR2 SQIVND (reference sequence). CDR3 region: CASSITRGTEAFF. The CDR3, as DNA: TGTGCCAGTAGTATAACCCGGGGTACTGAAGCTTTCTTT.

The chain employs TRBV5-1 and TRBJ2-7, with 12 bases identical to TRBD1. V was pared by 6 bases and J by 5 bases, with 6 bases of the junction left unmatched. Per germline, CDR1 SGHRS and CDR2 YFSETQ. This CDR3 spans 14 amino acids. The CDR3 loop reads CASKAGTGGHEQYF. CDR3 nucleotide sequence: TGCGCCAGCAAAGCCGGGACAGGGGGCCACGAGCAGTACTTC.

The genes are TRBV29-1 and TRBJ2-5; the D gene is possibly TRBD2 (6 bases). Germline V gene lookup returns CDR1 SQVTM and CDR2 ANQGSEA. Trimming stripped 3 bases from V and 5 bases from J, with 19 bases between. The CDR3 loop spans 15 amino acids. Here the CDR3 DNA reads TGCAGCGTTGATTGGCAGGGAGGCAGGGATGAGACCCAGTACTTC. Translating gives CSVDWQGGRDETQYF.